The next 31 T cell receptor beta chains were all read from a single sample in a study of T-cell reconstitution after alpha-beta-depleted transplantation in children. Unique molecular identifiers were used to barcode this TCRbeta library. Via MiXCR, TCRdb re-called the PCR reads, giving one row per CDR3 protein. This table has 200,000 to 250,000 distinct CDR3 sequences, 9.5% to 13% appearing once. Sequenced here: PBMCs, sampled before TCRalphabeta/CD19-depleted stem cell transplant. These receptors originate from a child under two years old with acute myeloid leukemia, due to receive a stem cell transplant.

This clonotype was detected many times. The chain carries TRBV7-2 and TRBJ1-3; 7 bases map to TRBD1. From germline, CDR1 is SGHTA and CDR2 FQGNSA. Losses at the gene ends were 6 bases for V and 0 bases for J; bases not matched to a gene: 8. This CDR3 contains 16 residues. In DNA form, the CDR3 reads TGTGCCAGCAGGTCAAACCCAGGGGGCTCTGGAAACACCATATATTTT. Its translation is CASRSNPGGSGNTIYF. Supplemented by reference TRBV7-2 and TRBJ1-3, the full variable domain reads GAGVSQSPSNKVTEKGKDVELRCDPISGHTALYWYRQSLGQGLEFLIYFQGNSAPDKSGLPSDRFSAERTGGSVSTLTIQRTQQEDSAVYLCASRSNPGGSGNTIYFGEGSWLTVV.

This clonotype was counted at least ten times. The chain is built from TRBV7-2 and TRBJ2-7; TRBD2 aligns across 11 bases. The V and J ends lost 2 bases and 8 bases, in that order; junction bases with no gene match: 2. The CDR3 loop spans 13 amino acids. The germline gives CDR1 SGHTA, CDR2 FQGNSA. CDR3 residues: CASSLSTSGKQYF. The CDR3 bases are TGTGCCAGCAGCTTATCGACTAGCGGGAAGCAGTACTTC.

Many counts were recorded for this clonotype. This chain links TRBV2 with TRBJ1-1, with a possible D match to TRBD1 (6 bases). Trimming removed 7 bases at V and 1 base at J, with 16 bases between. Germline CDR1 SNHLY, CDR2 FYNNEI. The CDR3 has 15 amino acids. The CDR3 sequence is CASKDSLQTNTEAFF. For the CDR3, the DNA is TGTGCCAGCAAGGACAGTCTGCAGACGAACACTGAAGCTTTCTTT.

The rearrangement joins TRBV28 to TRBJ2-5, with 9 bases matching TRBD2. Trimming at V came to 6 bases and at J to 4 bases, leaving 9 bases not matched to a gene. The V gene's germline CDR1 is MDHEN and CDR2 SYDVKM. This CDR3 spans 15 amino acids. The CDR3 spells CASSGSGGTGETQYF. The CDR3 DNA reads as TGTGCCAGCAGCGGGAGCGGGGGGACCGGAGAGACCCAGTACTTC. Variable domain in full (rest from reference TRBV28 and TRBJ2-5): DVKVTQSSRYLVKRTGEKVFLECVQDMDHENMFWYRQDPGLGLRLIYFSYDVKMKEKGDIPEGYSVSREKKERFSLILESASTNQTSMYLCASSGSGGTGETQYFGPGTRLLVL.

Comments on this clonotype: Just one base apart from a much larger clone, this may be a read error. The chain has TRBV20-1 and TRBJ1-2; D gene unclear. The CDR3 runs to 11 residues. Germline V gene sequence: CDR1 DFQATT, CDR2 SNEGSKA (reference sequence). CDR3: CSASTDYDYTF. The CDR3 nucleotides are TGCAGTGCTAGTACGGACTATGACTACACCTTC.

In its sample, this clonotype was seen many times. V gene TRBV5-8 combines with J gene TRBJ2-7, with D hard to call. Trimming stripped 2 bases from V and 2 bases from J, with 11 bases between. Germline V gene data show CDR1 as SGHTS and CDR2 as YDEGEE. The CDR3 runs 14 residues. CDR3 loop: CASSLGLPPYEQYF. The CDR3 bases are TGTGCCAGCAGCTTAGGGCTGCCCCCCTACGAGCAGTACTTC.

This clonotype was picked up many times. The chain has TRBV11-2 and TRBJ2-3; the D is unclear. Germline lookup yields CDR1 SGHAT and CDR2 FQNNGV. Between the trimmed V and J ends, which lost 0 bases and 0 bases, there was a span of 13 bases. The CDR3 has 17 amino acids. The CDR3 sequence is CASSLDSQNPSTDTQYF. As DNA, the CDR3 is TGTGCCAGCAGCTTAGATTCGCAAAACCCTAGCACAGATACGCAGTATTTT.

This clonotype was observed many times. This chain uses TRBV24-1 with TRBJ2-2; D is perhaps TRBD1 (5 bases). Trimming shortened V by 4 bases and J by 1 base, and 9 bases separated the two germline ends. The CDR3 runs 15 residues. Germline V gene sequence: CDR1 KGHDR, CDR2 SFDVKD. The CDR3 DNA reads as TGTGCCACCAGTGAGTTCACAGGGAACACCGGGGAGCTGTTTTTT. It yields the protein CATSEFTGNTGELFF.

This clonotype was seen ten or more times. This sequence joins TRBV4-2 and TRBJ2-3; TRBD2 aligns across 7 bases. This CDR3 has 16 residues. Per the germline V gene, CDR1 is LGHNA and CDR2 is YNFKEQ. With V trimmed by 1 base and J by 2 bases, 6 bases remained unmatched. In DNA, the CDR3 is TGTGCCAGCAGCCAAGCCCCCAGCGGGAACACAGATACGCAGTATTTT. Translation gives CASSQAPSGNTDTQYF.

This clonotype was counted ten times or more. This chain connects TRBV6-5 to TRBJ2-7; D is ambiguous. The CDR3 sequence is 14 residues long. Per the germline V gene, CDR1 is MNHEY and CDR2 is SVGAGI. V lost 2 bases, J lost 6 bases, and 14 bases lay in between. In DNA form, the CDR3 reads TGTGCCAGCAGTTACAGGCAGGTGGGAAGCGAGCAGTACTTC. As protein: CASSYRQVGSEQYF.

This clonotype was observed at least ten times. Written as DNA, the CDR3 is TGTGCCACCAGTGATACTAACCAAGAGACCCAGTACTTC. Translation: CATSDTNQETQYF. The V call is TRBV24-1, the J call TRBJ2-5; D is unresolved. V was cut by 3 bases and J by 0 bases, with 4 bases left in between. Looked up from germline, CDR1 is KGHDR and CDR2 is SFDVKD. There are 13 residues in the CDR3.

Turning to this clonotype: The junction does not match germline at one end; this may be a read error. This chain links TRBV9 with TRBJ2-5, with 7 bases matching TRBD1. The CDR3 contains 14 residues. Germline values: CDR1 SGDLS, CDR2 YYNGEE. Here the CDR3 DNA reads TGTGCCAACAGCGCCCAGATGACAGGGGAGACCCAGTACTTC. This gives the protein CANSAQMTGETQYF.

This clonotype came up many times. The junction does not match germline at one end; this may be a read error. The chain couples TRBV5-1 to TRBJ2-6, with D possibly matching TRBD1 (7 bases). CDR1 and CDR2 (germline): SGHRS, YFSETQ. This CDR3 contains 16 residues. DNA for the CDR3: TGCGCTAGCAGGGGGGATTCTGATTCTGGGGCCAACGTCCTGACTTTC. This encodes CASRGDSDSGANVLTF.

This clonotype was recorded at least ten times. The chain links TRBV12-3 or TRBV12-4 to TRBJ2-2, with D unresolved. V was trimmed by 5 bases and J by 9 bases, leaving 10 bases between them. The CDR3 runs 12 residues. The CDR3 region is CASSPELRELFF. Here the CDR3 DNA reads TGTGCCAGCAGTCCCGAGCTGCGGGAGCTGTTTTTT.

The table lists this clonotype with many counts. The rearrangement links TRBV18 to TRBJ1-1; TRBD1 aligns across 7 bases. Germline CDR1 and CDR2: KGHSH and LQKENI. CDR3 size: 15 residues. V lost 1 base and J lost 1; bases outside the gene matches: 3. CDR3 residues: CASSPQTGKNTEAFF. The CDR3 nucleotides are TGTGCCAGCTCACCACAGACAGGGAAGAACACTGAAGCTTTCTTT.

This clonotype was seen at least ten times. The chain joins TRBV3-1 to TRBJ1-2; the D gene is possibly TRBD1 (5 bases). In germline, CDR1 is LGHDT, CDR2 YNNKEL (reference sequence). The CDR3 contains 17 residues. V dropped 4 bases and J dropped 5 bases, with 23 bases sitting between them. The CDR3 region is CASSPWRSGTLGYGYTF. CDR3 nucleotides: TGTGCCAGCAGCCCCTGGAGGTCCGGGACCCTTGGGTATGGCTACACCTTC. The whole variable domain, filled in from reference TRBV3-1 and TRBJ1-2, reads DTAVSQTPKYLVTQMGNDKSIKCEQNLGHDTMYWYKQDSKKFLKIMFSYNNKELIINETVPNRFSPKSPDKAHLNLHINSLELGDSAVYFCASSPWRSGTLGYGYTFGSGTRLTVV.

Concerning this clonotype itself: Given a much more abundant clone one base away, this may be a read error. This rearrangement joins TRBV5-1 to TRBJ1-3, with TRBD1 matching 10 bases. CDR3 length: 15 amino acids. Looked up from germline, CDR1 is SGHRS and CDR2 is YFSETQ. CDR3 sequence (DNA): TGCGCCAGCAGCTCTGGGACAGGGGCTGGAAACAGCATATATTTT. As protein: CASSSGTGAGNSIYF.

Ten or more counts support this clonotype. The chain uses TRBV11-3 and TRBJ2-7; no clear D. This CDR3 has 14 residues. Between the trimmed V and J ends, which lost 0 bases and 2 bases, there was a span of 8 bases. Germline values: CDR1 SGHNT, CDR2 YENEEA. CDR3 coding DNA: TGTGCCAGCAGCTTAGACCCGAAGACCTACGAGCAGTACTTC. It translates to CASSLDPKTYEQYF.

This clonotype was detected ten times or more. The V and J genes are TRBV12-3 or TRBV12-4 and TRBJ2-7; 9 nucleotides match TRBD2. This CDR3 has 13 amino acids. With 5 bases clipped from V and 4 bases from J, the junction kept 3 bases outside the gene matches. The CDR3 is CASSTAGGYEQYF. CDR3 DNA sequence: TGTGCCAGCAGTACCGCGGGGGGGTACGAGCAGTACTTC.

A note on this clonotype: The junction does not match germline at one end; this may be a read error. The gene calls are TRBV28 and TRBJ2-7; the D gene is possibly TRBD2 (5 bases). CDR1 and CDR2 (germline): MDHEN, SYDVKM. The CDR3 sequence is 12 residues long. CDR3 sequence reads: CASGLLVREQYF. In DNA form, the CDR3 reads TGTGCCAGCGGTTTACTAGTCCGCGAGCAGTACTTC.

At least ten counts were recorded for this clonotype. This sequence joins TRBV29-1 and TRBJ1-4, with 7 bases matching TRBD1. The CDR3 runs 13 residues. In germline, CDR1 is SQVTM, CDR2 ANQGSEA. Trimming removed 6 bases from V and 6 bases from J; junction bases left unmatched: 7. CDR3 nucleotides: TGCAGCGTGTTAGGGGGCGCGGATGAAAAACTGTTTTTT. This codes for CSVLGGADEKLFF.

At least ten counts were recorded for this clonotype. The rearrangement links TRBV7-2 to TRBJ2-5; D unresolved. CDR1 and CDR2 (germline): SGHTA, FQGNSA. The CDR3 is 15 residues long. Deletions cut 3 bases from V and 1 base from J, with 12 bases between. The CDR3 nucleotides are TGTGCCAGCAGCTTCCAAAGGAGTACCCAAGAGACCCAGTACTTC. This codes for CASSFQRSTQETQYF.

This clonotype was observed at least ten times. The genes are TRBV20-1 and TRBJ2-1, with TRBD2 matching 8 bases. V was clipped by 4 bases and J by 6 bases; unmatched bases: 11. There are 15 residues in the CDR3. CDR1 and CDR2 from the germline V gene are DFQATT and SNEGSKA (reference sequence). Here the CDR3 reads CSATPAGVEFNEQFF. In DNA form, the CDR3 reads TGCAGTGCTACCCCAGCGGGAGTGGAATTCAATGAGCAGTTCTTC.

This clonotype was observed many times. CDR3 sequence reads: CASSLGGGEKYEQYF. In DNA form, the CDR3 reads TGTGCCAGCAGCTTAGGAGGGGGGGAAAAGTACGAGCAGTACTTC. The chain is built from TRBV7-6 and TRBJ2-7; tentatively, D is TRBD2 (7 bases). The V end lost 1 base, the J end lost 4 bases, and 14 bases lay between the germline ends. The germline V gene has CDR1 SGHVS and CDR2 FNYEAQ. The CDR3 has 15 residues.

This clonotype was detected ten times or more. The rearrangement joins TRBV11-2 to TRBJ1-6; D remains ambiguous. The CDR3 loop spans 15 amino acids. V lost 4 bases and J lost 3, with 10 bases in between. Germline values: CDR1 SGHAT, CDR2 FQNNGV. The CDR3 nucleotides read TGTGCCAGCAGCTCCCAAGCGTACTATAATTCACCCCTCCACTTT. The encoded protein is CASSSQAYYNSPLHF.

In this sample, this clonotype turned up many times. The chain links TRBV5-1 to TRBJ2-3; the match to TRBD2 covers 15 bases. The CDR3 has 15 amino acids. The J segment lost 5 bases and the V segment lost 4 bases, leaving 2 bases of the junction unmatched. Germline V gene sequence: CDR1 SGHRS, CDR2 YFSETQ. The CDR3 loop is CASSPGLAGGDTQYF. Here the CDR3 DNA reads TGCGCCAGCAGCCCGGGACTAGCGGGAGGAGATACGCAGTATTTT.

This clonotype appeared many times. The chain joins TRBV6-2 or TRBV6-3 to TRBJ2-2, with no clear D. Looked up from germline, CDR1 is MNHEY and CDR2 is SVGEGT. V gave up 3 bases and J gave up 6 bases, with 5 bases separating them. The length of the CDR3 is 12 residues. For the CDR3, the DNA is TGTGCCAGCAGTTATTTTCCCGGGGAGCTGTTTTTT. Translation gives CASSYFPGELFF.

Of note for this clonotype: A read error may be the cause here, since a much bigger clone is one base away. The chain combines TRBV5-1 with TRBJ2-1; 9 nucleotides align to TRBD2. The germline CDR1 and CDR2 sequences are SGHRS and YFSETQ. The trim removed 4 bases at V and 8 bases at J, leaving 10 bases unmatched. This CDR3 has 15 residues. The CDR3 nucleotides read TGCGCCAGCAGCGCTGGGGGGACTAGCAGCGATGAGCAGTTCTTC. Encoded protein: CASSAGGTSSDEQFF.

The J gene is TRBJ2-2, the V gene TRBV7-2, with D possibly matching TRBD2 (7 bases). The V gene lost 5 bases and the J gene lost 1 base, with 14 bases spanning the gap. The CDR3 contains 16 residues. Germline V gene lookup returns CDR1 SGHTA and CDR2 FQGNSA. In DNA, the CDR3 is TGTGCCAGCAGCCTACACGGGGGGCAGAACACCGGGGAGCTGTTTTTT. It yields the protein CASSLHGGQNTGELFF.

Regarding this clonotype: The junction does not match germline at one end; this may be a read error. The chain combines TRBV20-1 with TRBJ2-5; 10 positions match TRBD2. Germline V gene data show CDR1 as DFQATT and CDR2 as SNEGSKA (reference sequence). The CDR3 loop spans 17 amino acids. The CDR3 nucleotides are TGCAGTGTTAGAGATTGGTCTAGCGGGAGACAGCGCGAGACCCAGTACTTC. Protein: CSVRDWSSGRQRETQYF.

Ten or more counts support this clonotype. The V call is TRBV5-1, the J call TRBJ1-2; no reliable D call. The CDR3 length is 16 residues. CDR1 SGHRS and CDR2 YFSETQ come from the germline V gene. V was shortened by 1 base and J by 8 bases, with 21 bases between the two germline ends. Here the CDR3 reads CASSLISSGLRQGYTF. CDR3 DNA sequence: TGCGCCAGCAGCTTGATATCTTCCGGACTCCGGCAGGGCTACACCTTC.